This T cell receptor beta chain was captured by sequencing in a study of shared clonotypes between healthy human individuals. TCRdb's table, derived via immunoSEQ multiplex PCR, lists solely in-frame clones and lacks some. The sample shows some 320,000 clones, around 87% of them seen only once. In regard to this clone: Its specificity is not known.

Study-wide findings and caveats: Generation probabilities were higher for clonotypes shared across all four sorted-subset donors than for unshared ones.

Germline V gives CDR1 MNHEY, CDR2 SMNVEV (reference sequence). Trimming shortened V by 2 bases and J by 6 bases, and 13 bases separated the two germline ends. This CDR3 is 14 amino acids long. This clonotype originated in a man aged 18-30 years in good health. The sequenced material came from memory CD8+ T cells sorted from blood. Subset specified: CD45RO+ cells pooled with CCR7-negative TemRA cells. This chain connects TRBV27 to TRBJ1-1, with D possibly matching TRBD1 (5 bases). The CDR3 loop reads CASSLSFGTPEAFF. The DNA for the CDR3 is TGTGCCAGCAGTTTAAGTTTTGGGACTCCTGAAGCTTTCTTT.